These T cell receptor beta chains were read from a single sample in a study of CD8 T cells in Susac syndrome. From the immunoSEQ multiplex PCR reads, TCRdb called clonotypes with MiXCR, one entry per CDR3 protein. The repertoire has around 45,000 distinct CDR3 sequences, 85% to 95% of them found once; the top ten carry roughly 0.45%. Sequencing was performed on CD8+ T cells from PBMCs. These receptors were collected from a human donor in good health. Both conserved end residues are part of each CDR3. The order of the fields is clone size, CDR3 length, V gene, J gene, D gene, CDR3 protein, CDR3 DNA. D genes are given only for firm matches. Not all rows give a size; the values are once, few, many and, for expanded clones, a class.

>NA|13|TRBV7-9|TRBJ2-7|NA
CASSHSGHYEQYF
TGTGCCAGCAGCCATTCCGGGCACTACGAGCAGTACTTC
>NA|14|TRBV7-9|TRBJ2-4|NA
CASSSSTGWDIQYF
TGTGCCAGCAGCTCTTCAACAGGGTGGGACATTCAGTACTTC
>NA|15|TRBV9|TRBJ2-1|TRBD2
CASSGGTTDGDEQFF
TGTGCCAGCAGCGGAGGGACTACGGATGGGGATGAGCAGTTCTTC
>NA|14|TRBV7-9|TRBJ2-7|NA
CASSPTVLGYEQYF
TGTGCCAGCAGCCCCACAGTGTTGGGCTACGAGCAGTACTTC
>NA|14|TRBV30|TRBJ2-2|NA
CAWKGQGDTGELFF
TGTGCCTGGAAAGGTCAGGGTGACACCGGGGAGCTGTTTTTT
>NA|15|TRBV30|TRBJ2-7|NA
CAWSLLRGFRYEQYF
TGTGCCTGGAGCCTACTTAGGGGGTTTCGATACGAGCAGTACTTC
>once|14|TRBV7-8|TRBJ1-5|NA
CASSPRVSNQPQHF
TGTGCCAGCAGCCCCAGAGTTAGCAATCAGCCCCAGCATTTT
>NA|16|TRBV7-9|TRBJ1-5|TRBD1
CASSFAGTGSNQPQHF
TGTGCCAGCAGCTTCGCCGGGACAGGGAGCAATCAGCCCCAGCATTTT
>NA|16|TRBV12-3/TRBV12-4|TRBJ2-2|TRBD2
CASSVLGGRHTGELFF
TGTGCCAGCAGCGTGCTTGGCGGGAGACATACCGGGGAGCTGTTTTTT
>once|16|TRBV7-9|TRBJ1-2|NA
CASSLSLGLPVGGYTF
TGTGCCAGCAGCTTATCCCTTGGGCTACCCGTAGGGGGCTACACCTTC
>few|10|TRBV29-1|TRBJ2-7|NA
CSVADYEQYF
TGCAGCGTAGCAGACTACGAGCAGTACTTC
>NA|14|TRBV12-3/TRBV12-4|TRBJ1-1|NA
CASSRPDRFGGAFF
TGTGCCAGCAGCCGCCCCGACAGGTTCGGCGGAGCTTTCTTT
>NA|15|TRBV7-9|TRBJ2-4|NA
CASSLTDSAKNIQYF
TGTGCCAGCAGCTTGACGGACAGCGCCAAAAACATTCAGTACTTC
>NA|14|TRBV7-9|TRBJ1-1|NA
CASSFSGAATEAFF
TGTGCCAGCAGCTTTTCCGGTGCTGCCACTGAAGCTTTCTTT